These 25 T cell receptor beta chains came from one sample sequenced in a study of post-analysis software for immune sequencing data. Overall study findings and caveats: Among 5 or 6 TRBV segments more frequent in patients than controls were TRBV5-6, TRBV5-1 and TRBV20-1.

Their antigens remain unidentified. Presence of unique molecular identifiers characterized the TCR beta cDNA libraries. TCRdb independently ran MiXCR on the PCR reads; one entry per CDR3 protein. Of hundreds of thousands of distinct CDR3 sequences in the sample, roughly 58% were seen once. The sample taken for sequencing was blood. Receptors were obtained from a girl under 18 with multiple sclerosis.

The table lists this clonotype with a count of one. This chain uses TRBV20-1 with TRBJ2-1; 8 bases align to TRBD2. From germline, CDR1 is DFQATT and CDR2 SNEGSKA (reference sequence). The CDR3 is made up of 14 amino acids. V trimming: 5 bases; J trimming: 0 bases; junction bases outside the gene matches: 3. The CDR3 reads CSAVAGPSYNEQFF. In DNA form, the CDR3 reads TGCAGTGCTGTAGCGGGACCCTCCTACAATGAGCAGTTCTTC.

V is TRBV10-3 and J is TRBJ2-7; D may be TRBD2 (6 bases). V was clipped by 3 bases and J by 2 bases, with 14 bases between them. The CDR3 spans 15 residues. The germline V gene has CDR1 ENHRY and CDR2 SYGVKD. The CDR3 DNA follows: TGTGCCATCAGTGATAGAGGAGGGGCGGCCTACGAGCAGTACTTC. This encodes CAISDRGGAAYEQYF.

The chain has TRBV20-1 and TRBJ2-5, with D perhaps matching TRBD2 (5 bases). Trimming removed 6 bases from V and 2 bases from J, with 13 bases in between. The germline V gene encodes CDR1 DFQATT and CDR2 SNEGSKA (reference sequence). The CDR3 sequence is 13 residues long. CDR3 sequence reads: CSAARTFQETQYF. CDR3 nucleotide sequence: TGCAGTGCAGCCCGGACTTTTCAAGAGACCCAGTACTTC.

J is TRBJ2-1 and V is TRBV20-1; unclear D gene. Germline-derived CDR1 and CDR2 are DFQATT and SNEGSKA (reference sequence). The CDR3 consists of 14 residues. V dropped 0 bases and J dropped 13 bases, with 19 bases sitting between them. As DNA, the CDR3 is TGCAGTGCTAGAGAATTTCCAGGCCAAGAGACCCAGTTCTTC. Amino acid sequence: CSAREFPGQETQFF.

V and J are TRBV5-1 and TRBJ2-3; D possibly corresponds to TRBD1 (6 bases). V shed 4 bases and J shed 3 bases, with 12 bases lying between them. This CDR3 is 14 amino acids long. From germline, CDR1 is SGHRS and CDR2 YFSETQ. CDR3 coding DNA: TGCGCCAGCAGCCTAGGACAGAAAACAGATACGCAGTATTTT. Its translation is CASSLGQKTDTQYF.

There are a few counts of this clonotype. The chain employs TRBV3-1 and TRBJ2-1; TRBD2 matches at 9 bases. The CDR3 loop spans 15 amino acids. Germline V gives CDR1 LGHDT, CDR2 YNNKEL (reference sequence). V lost 7 bases to trimming and J lost 5 bases; unmatched junction nucleotides: 9. The CDR3 loop is CASKSLAGLHNEQFF. The DNA for the CDR3 is TGTGCCAGCAAAAGTCTAGCGGGACTCCACAATGAGCAGTTCTTC.

This clonotype appeared once. The CDR3 nucleotides are TGCAGTGCCGCCGAGACTAGCTCGGAGACCCGGTACTTC. It specifies CSAAETSSETRYF. This chain connects TRBV20-1 to TRBJ2-7; 7 positions match TRBD2. This CDR3 comprises 13 residues. Germline CDR1 is DFQATT and CDR2 is SNEGSKA (reference sequence). Trimming removed 6 bases from V and 12 bases from J; junction bases left unmatched: 17.

V is TRBV5-1 and J is TRBJ2-1; 10 bases fit TRBD2. The germline CDR1 and CDR2 sequences are SGHRS and YFSETQ. CDR3 size: 15 residues. V lost 4 bases and J lost 9; bases outside the gene matches: 10. The CDR3, as DNA: TGCGCCAGCAGCCCGGCTAGCGGGAGTTTAGGTGAGCAGTTCTTC. This gives the protein CASSPASGSLGEQFF.

Turning to this clonotype: A read error may produce the germline difference seen at one junction end. V is TRBV5-1 and J is TRBJ2-5, with TRBD1 as a possible D gene (5 bases). There are 15 residues in the CDR3. The V gene's germline CDR1 is SGHRS and CDR2 YFSETQ. As DNA, the CDR3 is TGCGCCAGCAGCTTGTACGCAGGGAATAGTGAGACCCGGTACTTC. Amino acids: CASSLYAGNSETRYF.

This clonotype appeared a few times. The J gene is TRBJ2-7, the V gene TRBV28; D remains ambiguous. V was shortened by 7 bases and J by 5 bases, with 15 bases between the two germline ends. Germline lookup yields CDR1 MDHEN and CDR2 SYDVKM. The CDR3 has 13 amino acids. The CDR3 here is CASIPPYRDEQYF. DNA for the CDR3: TGTGCCAGCATTCCCCCCTATCGCGACGAGCAGTACTTC.

The chain is built from TRBV12-3 or TRBV12-4 and TRBJ2-3, with D possibly TRBD2 on 5 matching bases. The length of the CDR3 is 16 residues. V was shortened by 7 bases and J by 1 base, with 18 bases between the two germline ends. CDR3 DNA sequence: TGTGCCAGCACCCACGGGGATTCCAAGGGCACAGATACGCAGTATTTT. It translates to CASTHGDSKGTDTQYF.

The chain uses TRBV7-9 and TRBJ2-1; a possible D gene is TRBD2 (5 bases). Germline V gives CDR1 SEHNR, CDR2 FQNEAQ (reference sequence). V was shortened by 0 bases and J by 8 bases, with 20 bases between the two germline ends. This CDR3 spans 17 amino acids. Here the CDR3 reads CASSLALSSGVGHEQFF. In DNA, the CDR3 is TGTGCCAGCAGCTTAGCCCTAAGTTCCGGGGTTGGACATGAGCAGTTCTTC.

The gene calls are TRBV29-1 and TRBJ2-1; no clear D. Trimming shortened V by 4 bases and J by 4 bases, and 5 bases separated the two germline ends. Looked up from germline, CDR1 is SQVTM and CDR2 is ANQGSEA. The CDR3 consists of 11 residues. The CDR3 DNA reads TGCAGCGTTGTACTATACAATGAGCAGTTCTTC. Translated: CSVVLYNEQFF.

This clonotype was counted only a few times. V and J are TRBV5-1 and TRBJ2-1, with D hard to call. Germline CDR1 and CDR2: SGHRS and YFSETQ. The CDR3 runs to 15 residues. The V end was cut by 0 bases, the J end by 2 bases, with 9 bases between. The CDR3 here is CASSLAAATYNEQFF. CDR3 sequence (DNA): TGCGCCAGCAGCTTGGCGGCAGCCACCTACAATGAGCAGTTCTTC.

The gene calls are TRBV7-2 and TRBJ2-5; maybe TRBD2 (6 bases). CDR3 length equals 12 residues. V was pared by 8 bases and J by 5 bases, with 12 bases between. Germline V CDR1 and CDR2: SGHTA, FQGNSA. This chain's CDR3 is CASERASETQYF. The CDR3, as DNA: TGTGCCAGCGAGCGGGCTTCGGAGACCCAGTACTTC.

The V and J genes are TRBV6-6 and TRBJ2-1, with D tentatively TRBD1 (6 bases). Trimming took off 6 bases at V and 4 bases at J, with 16 bases between the two ends. The CDR3 loop spans 15 amino acids. CDR1 is MNHNY and CDR2 is SVGAGI in the germline V gene (reference sequence). The CDR3 DNA reads as TGTGCCAGCAGCCCCGGGACATCGAAATACAATGAGCAGTTCTTC. It encodes CASSPGTSKYNEQFF.

The chain employs TRBV28 and TRBJ2-3, with 8 positions matching TRBD1. The V segment lost 3 bases and the J segment 4 bases; nucleotides outside the gene matches: 12. From germline, CDR1 is MDHEN and CDR2 SYDVKM. The CDR3 runs 17 residues. The CDR3: CASSFSIIGQGPDTQYF. CDR3 DNA: TGTGCCAGCAGTTTCTCGATAATAGGACAGGGCCCAGATACGCAGTATTTT.

This clonotype has just a few counts. This rearrangement joins TRBV5-1 to TRBJ2-7; 9 positions match TRBD1. CDR3 length: 13 amino acids. Germline V lookup: CDR1 SGHRS, CDR2 YFSETQ. J was trimmed by 5 bases and V by 2 bases; bases with no gene match: 2. Here the CDR3 DNA reads TGCGCCAGCAGCTTTACAGGGGGCCACGAGCAGTACTTC. Translated, it gives CASSFTGGHEQYF.

This clonotype was seen only a few times. The chain uses TRBV15 and TRBJ2-4; 7 bases are a match to TRBD2. Germline CDR1 is LNHNV and CDR2 is YYDKDF (reference sequence). The J segment lost 7 bases and the V segment lost 3 bases, leaving 9 bases of the junction unmatched. This CDR3 comprises 15 residues. The CDR3 DNA is TGTGCCACCAGCAGCTACGGGACTATAGGCAACATTCAGTACTTC. Translated, it gives CATSSYGTIGNIQYF.

This clonotype was counted between two and nine times. CDR3 coding DNA: TGTGCCAGCAGCTTAGCAAGTCAGCCCCAGCATTTT. Translation gives CASSLASQPQHF. The chain has TRBV7-9 and TRBJ1-5; no definite D call. CDR3 length: 12 residues. Germline V CDR1 and CDR2: SEHNR, FQNEAQ (reference sequence). V was shortened by 0 bases and J by 6 bases, with 3 bases between the two germline ends.

The rearrangement links TRBV6-4 to TRBJ2-1, with a weak D call TRBD1 (5 bases). V was trimmed by 6 bases and J by 3 bases, leaving 9 bases between them. Germline assignment: CDR1 MRHNA and CDR2 SNTAGT. This CDR3 comprises 13 residues. In DNA, the CDR3 is TGTGCCAGCAGCGCTGACAGCTACAATGAGCAGTTCTTC. It codes for CASSADSYNEQFF.

This sequence joins TRBV2 and TRBJ1-2; D perhaps matches TRBD1 (6 bases). The V end lost 7 bases, the J end lost 4 bases, and 10 bases lay between the germline ends. Germline CDR1 SNHLY, CDR2 FYNNEI. This CDR3 has 12 residues. The chain's CDR3 is CASTQGPYGYTF. The DNA of the CDR3 is TGTGCCAGCACACAGGGCCCCTATGGCTACACCTTC.

In nucleotides, the CDR3 is TGCAGCGTTGAACAAGGAAAGCAGTTCTTC. It translates to CSVEQGKQFF. The gene calls are TRBV29-1 and TRBJ2-1; D uncertain. The CDR3 covers 10 residues. Germline CDR1 is SQVTM and CDR2 is ANQGSEA. V was clipped by 2 bases and J by 11 bases, with 7 bases between them.

Of note for this clonotype: One end of the junction varies from germline; a read error may be responsible. J is TRBJ2-7 and V is TRBV5-6; tentative D call: TRBD1 (5 bases). This CDR3 region has 16 residues. In germline, CDR1 is SGHDT, CDR2 YYEEEE. The DNA of the CDR3 is TGTGCCAGCAGCTTGAAGAGACAGTTCGCTTTCTACGAGCGGTACTTC. This translates into CASSLKRQFAFYERYF.

The rearrangement uses TRBV6-1 and TRBJ2-5, with D perhaps TRBD1 or TRBD2 (6 bases each). The CDR3 is 13 residues long. The V and J ends lost 7 bases and 5 bases respectively, with 14 bases between them. Germline V gene lookup returns CDR1 MNHNS and CDR2 SASEGT. Written as DNA, the CDR3 is TGTGCCAGCAACCCCAGGGGACTGGAGACCCAGTACTTC. This sequence encodes CASNPRGLETQYF.